This T cell receptor beta chain is from a study of blood T cell repertoires in COVID-19. Looking at the study overall: COVID-19 samples collected from the United States, Italy and Spain covered acute and convalescent phases. The analysed material was cDNA or gDNA that came from T cells, B-cell-depleted T cells, or PBMCs.

This CDR3 comprises 16 residues. V was shortened by 4 bases and J by 4 bases, with 19 bases between the two germline ends. Per the germline V gene, CDR1 is MNHEY and CDR2 is SVGAGI. This clone was observed a single time. Study processing details: It was from reference gene primer amplification that nucleated cell counts were estimated. Clones were read by immunoSEQ multiplex PCR, and TCRdb kept only the in-frame ones, dropping some. V, J and clone size reflect that table, while D and trimming were determined from the DNA. The sample consists of 70,000 to 90,000 clones, 82% of them appearing once. Sequenced sample: peripheral blood. The V gene is TRBV6-5, the J gene TRBJ1-1; D remains unclear. The TCR was taken from a woman of 80 years or more with acute or convalescent COVID-19. The CDR3 DNA reads as TGTGCCAGCAGTTCCGCTCGACAAGCTATCATCACTGAAGCTTTCTTT. Translation gives CASSSARQAIITEAFF.